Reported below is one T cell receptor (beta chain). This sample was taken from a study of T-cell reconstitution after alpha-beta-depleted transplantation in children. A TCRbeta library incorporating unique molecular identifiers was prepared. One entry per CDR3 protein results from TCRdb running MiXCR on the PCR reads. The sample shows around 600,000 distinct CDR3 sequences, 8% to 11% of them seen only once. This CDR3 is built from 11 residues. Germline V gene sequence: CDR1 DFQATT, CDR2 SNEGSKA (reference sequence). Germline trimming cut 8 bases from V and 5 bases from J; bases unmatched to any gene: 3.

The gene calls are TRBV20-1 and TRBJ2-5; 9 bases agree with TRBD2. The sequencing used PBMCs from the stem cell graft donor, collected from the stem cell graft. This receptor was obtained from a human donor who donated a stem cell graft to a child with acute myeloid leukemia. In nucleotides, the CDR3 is TGCAGTACTGGACTAGCGGAGACCCAGTACTTC. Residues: CSTGLAETQYF.